This T cell receptor (beta chain) was profiled in a study of T cell responses to AZD1222 COVID-19 vaccine listed by TCRdb under 2021. For the study in its entirety: TCR sequencing was performed for 233 trial participants, of whom roughly 200 were given two doses of AZD1222 and around 25 were given two doses of MenACWY control vaccine. Enrollment into the trials was organized by age into subgroups of 18-55, 56-69 and 70-plus years, and those subgroups contained approximately 160, 26 and 62 TCR-sequenced participants, respectively. The paper's findings and limits, for the study overall: Because no day 14 peak-response samples were available, the repertoires could be characterized only after the peak T cell response. A significant rise in spike-specific TCR breadth and depth was observed after two AZD1222 doses relative to day 0 and relative to MenACWY recipients. Most participants were white British and females outnumbered males, and the authors suggested that clonal diversity may have been underestimated. CD4 TCRs associated with the vaccine covered the entire spike protein, and the dominant responses were in regions 160-218 and 743-854. Conclusions about previously exposed vaccinees are limited because only a handful of AZD1222 recipients were SARS-CoV-2 seropositive at baseline. The 56-69-year group was small, and its depth increase did not reach significance, likely because of low power. Reportedly, close to half of the unique spike-specific TCRs recognized epitopes lying outside the regions that are mutated in the B.1.351 and B.1.1.7 variants.

The time point label on this specimen signifies: about 28 days (+/-7) after the second vaccine dose. AZD1222 recipients with second doses at about 4 weeks or about 12 weeks were pooled, because spike-specific TCR depth and breadth did not differ between schedules. Vaccinee samples came from UK trials COV001 and COV002, including a single-blind randomized controlled phase 2/3 trial of AZD1222 (ChAdOx1 nCoV-19) in healthy adults. Trial participant PBMC samples were collected at day 0 and day 28 after the second dose for TCRbeta chain sequencing. Remarks on this clone: Which antigen it targets is not known. Qualities for individual bases were not recorded, and no much larger clone is one base off.

V was cut back by 6 bases and J by 3 bases, leaving a gap of 15 bases between them. For CDR1 and CDR2, the germline V gene lists SNHLY and FYNNEI. Inclusive of the bounding cysteine and phenylalanine, the CDR3 is 15 residues long. This entry keeps only the CDR3 DNA: 45 bases, framed from base 1. The CDR3 regions of human TCRbeta chains were analyzed by immunosequencing. Concerning the study's data processing: TCRs in the repertoires were matched against a reference library of SARS-CoV-2-specific TCRs that had been generated with the MIRA antigen-specificity platform. Breadth was defined as the fraction of unique TCRs that were SARS-CoV-2-associated, and depth was defined as the fraction of total T cells that were SARS-CoV-2-associated. Using the MIRA data, every spike-specific TCR was mapped to the spike region that the TCR reacted to and assigned to either a CD4 or a CD8 class. Log10-transformed breadth and depth values were compared by one-way ANOVA with Sidak's multiple comparisons tests. TCRdb re-hosts the immuneACCESS table, in-frame sequences only. Its copies lack some clones; in the studies checked, an unresolved V gene accounts for under half of them, and the cause for the rest is not known. V and J calls and clone size come straight from that table; D and trimming were deduced from the DNA. This sample holds about 77,000 clones; more than 85% were observed only once. Approximately 5% of the sample goes to the ten largest clones.

Material: peripheral blood, obtained 28 days after the second AZD1222 dose. This sequence uses TRBV2 and TRBJ2-1, with a tentative D gene TRBD2 over 6 matching bases. This TCR was recovered from an adult who received the AZD1222 COVID-19 vaccine. The CDR3 is CASRSTGGSYNEQFF. In nucleotide form, the sequence is TGTGCCAGCAGAAGTACCGGAGGGAGCTACAATGAGCAGTTCTTC. The entire variable domain, with the stretches around the CDR3 drawn from the reference TRBV2 and TRBJ2-1 proteins, is EPEVTQTPSHQVTQMGQEVILRCVPISNHLYFYWYRQILGQKVEFLVSFYNNEISEKSEIFDDQFSVERPDGSNFTLKIRSTKLEDSAMYFCASRSTGGSYNEQFFGPGTRLTVL.